Each of the 32 T cell receptor beta chains below was sequenced from the same sample in a study of technical replicates of blood from a handful of donors. The protocol was immunoSEQ multiplex PCR, while the TCRdb copy is restricted to in-frame clones and leaves out a portion. The sample has tens of thousands of clones; about 91% are singletons. Material: T cells isolated from PBMCs. Every receptor here comes from a human donor in good health. Some clones in this sample may be carry-over from other donors' samples.

The genes are TRBV7-8 and TRBJ2-7; 9 bases are a match to TRBD1. Germline CDR1 reads SGHVS; CDR2 reads FQNEAQ. This CDR3 spans 17 amino acids. V gave up 3 bases and J gave up 0 bases; unmatched junction bases: 9. CDR3 in amino acids: CASSLGKGTGSSYEQYF. For the CDR3, the DNA is TGTGCCAGCAGCTTGGGAAAAGGGACAGGGAGCTCCTACGAGCAGTACTTC.

This sequence joins TRBV18 and TRBJ2-4; a possible D gene is TRBD1 (6 bases). Between the trimmed V and J ends, which lost 5 bases and 7 bases, there was a span of 12 bases. The CDR3 contains 13 residues. Germline values: CDR1 KGHSH, CDR2 LQKENI. CDR3 nucleotide sequence: TGTGCCAGCTCATCTACAGGGACGAACATTCAGTACTTC. This sequence encodes CASSSTGTNIQYF.

The V and J genes are TRBV18 and TRBJ2-7; TRBD2 aligns across 8 bases. The CDR3 consists of 14 residues. With 3 bases clipped from V and 3 bases from J, the junction kept 4 bases outside the gene matches. From germline, CDR1 is KGHSH and CDR2 LQKENI. CDR3 protein: CASSPGREDYEQYF. CDR3 DNA sequence: TGTGCCAGCTCACCTGGGCGGGAGGACTACGAGCAGTACTTC.

The chain employs TRBV5-1 and TRBJ2-7; TRBD1 might be the D (6 bases). Trimming pared 4 bases from V and 2 bases from J, leaving 13 bases between. Germline values: CDR1 SGHRS, CDR2 YFSETQ. The CDR3 has 14 amino acids. The CDR3: CASSQRDTAYEQYF. The CDR3 bases are TGCGCCAGCAGCCAAAGGGACACAGCCTACGAGCAGTACTTC.

The chain uses TRBV27 and TRBJ2-7; 11 bases align to TRBD2. With V trimmed by 5 bases and J by 5 bases, 5 bases remained unmatched. Germline values: CDR1 MNHEY, CDR2 SMNVEV (reference sequence). This CDR3 has 14 amino acids. CDR3 sequence: CASSEGTSGHEQYF. CDR3 DNA: TGTGCCAGCAGTGAGGGGACTAGCGGCCACGAGCAGTACTTC.

The table lists this clone with a count of one. The V call is TRBV5-1, the J call TRBJ2-5, with 8 bases that match TRBD1. V lost 4 bases and J lost 5; bases outside the gene matches: 13. The CDR3 consists of 16 residues. The V gene's germline CDR1 is SGHRS and CDR2 YFSETQ. The CDR3 loop is CASSPGGGRSVETQYF. The CDR3 nucleotides are TGCGCCAGCAGCCCAGGGGGCGGTCGATCCGTTGAGACCCAGTACTTC. The variable domain in full, with the rest retrieved from reference TRBV5-1 and TRBJ2-5, is KAGVTQTPRYLIKTRGQQVTLSCSPISGHRSVSWYQQTPGQGLQFLFEYFSETQRNKGNFPGRFSGRQFSNSRSEMNVSTLELGDSALYLCASSPGGGRSVETQYFGPGTRLLVL.

The chain recombines TRBV7-2 with TRBJ2-1; D possibly corresponds to TRBD2 (5 bases). Germline loops: CDR1 SGHTA, CDR2 FQGNSA. The CDR3 sequence is 16 residues long. Trimming shortened V by 7 bases and J by 4 bases, and 20 bases separated the two germline ends. CDR3 bases: TGTGCCAGCACCCCGGAGGCTTCTAGCCGATACAATGAGCAGTTCTTC. As protein: CASTPEASSRYNEQFF.

This chain uses TRBV7-9 with TRBJ2-7, with 8 bases that match TRBD1. The trim removed 6 bases at V and 7 bases at J, leaving 14 bases unmatched. Germline CDR1 SEHNR, CDR2 FQNEAQ (reference sequence). The CDR3 loop spans 15 amino acids. DNA for the CDR3: TGTGCCAGCAGATCTCTGGACAGGGCGGTGGGGGAGCAGTACTTC. This translates into CASRSLDRAVGEQYF.

The rearrangement joins TRBV19 to TRBJ2-4; no reliable D call. Trimming left V 1 base short and J 6 bases short, with 10 bases between. Germline V gene data show CDR1 as LNHDA and CDR2 as SQIVND (reference sequence). The CDR3 has 14 residues. This CDR3 is CASSIGQISNIQYF. The CDR3 DNA reads TGTGCCAGTAGTATAGGACAAATATCAAACATTCAGTACTTC.

This chain links TRBV14 with TRBJ1-2; 10 bases line up with TRBD1. The CDR3 sequence is 16 residues long. V dropped 4 bases and J dropped 2; count of bases not matched to a gene: 7. CDR1 and CDR2 from the germline V gene are SGHDN and FVKESK. CDR3 bases: TGTGCCAGCAGCCTCGCCGGGACAGGGGCCAACTATGGCTACACCTTC. Protein sequence: CASSLAGTGANYGYTF.

The chain combines TRBV10-1 with TRBJ2-7; D remains ambiguous. Trimming took off 6 bases at V and 0 bases at J, with 6 bases between the two ends. CDR3 size: 12 residues. Germline V gives CDR1 WNHNN, CDR2 SYGVQD (reference sequence). The CDR3, as DNA: TGCGCCAGCAGCTCCAGCTCCTACGAGCAGTACTTC. The encoded protein is CASSSSSYEQYF.

The CDR3 nucleotides read TGTGCCAGCAGCTTAGATATGGCAGTAACCCAAGCTTTCTTT. It specifies CASSLDMAVTQAFF. The chain joins TRBV11-2 to TRBJ1-1, with unresolved D. Between the trimmed V and J ends, which lost 0 bases and 9 bases, there was a span of 14 bases. This CDR3 contains 14 residues. From germline, CDR1 is SGHAT and CDR2 FQNNGV.

The chain has TRBV2 and TRBJ2-2; 11 nucleotides align to TRBD1. The CDR3 runs to 15 residues. Per the germline V gene, CDR1 is SNHLY and CDR2 is FYNNEI. With 8 bases clipped from V and 5 bases from J, the junction kept 7 bases outside the gene matches. Written as DNA, the CDR3 is TGTGCCAGCGGTGGACAGGGGGCTGGGACCGGGGAGCTGTTTTTT. Protein: CASGGQGAGTGELFF.

The chain employs TRBV29-1 and TRBJ2-3; TRBD1 agrees at 8 bases. Trimming at V came to 7 bases and at J to 4 bases, leaving 7 bases not matched to a gene. This CDR3 has 13 residues. Germline V gives CDR1 SQVTM, CDR2 ANQGSEA. CDR3 DNA: TGCAGCGCCTCGGACAGGGCGGCAGATACGCAGTATTTT. It codes for CSASDRAADTQYF.

This clone has only one observation. The chain is built from TRBV10-3 and TRBJ2-1; 9 nucleotides match TRBD2. Trimming removed 5 bases from V and 4 bases from J; junction bases left unmatched: 9. Germline V gene data show CDR1 as ENHRY and CDR2 as SYGVKD. The CDR3 contains 16 residues. The DNA for the CDR3 is TGTGCCATCAGTACCAGCGGGAGGAGGACATACAATGAGCAGTTCTTC. Translation gives CAISTSGRRTYNEQFF.

This chain links TRBV6-1 with TRBJ1-4; D uncertain. The V end lost 6 bases, the J end lost 7 bases, and 12 bases lay between the germline ends. The CDR3 loop spans 13 amino acids. CDR1 and CDR2 (germline): MNHNS, SASEGT. CDR3: CASRTGLGEKLFF. The CDR3 DNA reads as TGTGCCAGCAGGACGGGTTTGGGTGAAAAACTGTTTTTT.

This clone has just a few counts. The chain employs TRBV7-2 and TRBJ1-1; D remains ambiguous. CDR3 size: 12 residues. V was cut by 1 base and J by 5 bases, with 5 bases left in between. In germline, CDR1 is SGHTA, CDR2 FQGNSA. CDR3 region: CASSLGLTEAFF. The CDR3 DNA follows: TGTGCCAGCAGCTTAGGTCTTACTGAAGCTTTCTTT.

J is TRBJ2-4 and V is TRBV5-1; D unclear. The CDR3 length is 14 residues. Trimming took 5 bases from V and 1 from J, leaving 10 bases between them. Germline values: CDR1 SGHRS, CDR2 YFSETQ. CDR3 in amino acids: CASRKHWAKNIQYF. CDR3 DNA sequence: TGCGCCAGCAGAAAGCACTGGGCCAAAAACATTCAGTACTTC.

The V call is TRBV27, the J call TRBJ2-7; 7 bases map to TRBD1. The V and J ends lost 5 bases and 6 bases, in that order; junction bases with no gene match: 16. Germline assignment: CDR1 MNHEY and CDR2 SMNVEV (reference sequence). This CDR3 has 16 residues. CDR3 sequence reads: CASSPIRQGPPPEQYF. In DNA form, the CDR3 reads TGTGCCAGCAGTCCCATTCGACAGGGTCCCCCTCCCGAGCAGTACTTC.

This chain joins TRBV30 and TRBJ2-1; the match to TRBD2 covers 13 bases. Germline assignment: CDR1 GTSNPN and CDR2 SVGIG (reference sequence). Germline trimming cut 0 bases from V and 9 bases from J; bases unmatched to any gene: 8. CDR3 length: 16 amino acids. The CDR3 region has the DNA TGTGCCTGGAGTGTACTAGCGGGAGGGGGGCTATCTGAGCAGTTCTTC. Protein sequence: CAWSVLAGGGLSEQFF.

The CDR3 nucleotides read TGTGCCAGCAGGCAAACTAGCGGGAGCTCCTACGAGCAGTACTTC. Its protein product is CASRQTSGSSYEQYF. The chain links TRBV6-5 to TRBJ2-7; TRBD2 aligns across 11 bases. There are 15 residues in the CDR3. V was clipped by 6 bases and J by 0 bases; unmatched bases: 4. The germline gives CDR1 MNHEY, CDR2 SVGAGI.

The table lists this clone with a count of one. Here the CDR3 DNA reads TGTGCCAGCAGCTCACCGACTAGCGGGATCTACGAGCAGTACTTC. Protein product: CASSSPTSGIYEQYF. This chain links TRBV11-2 with TRBJ2-7, with 11 bases identical to TRBD2. V was pared by 4 bases and J by 3 bases, with 5 bases of the junction left unmatched. Germline V gene lookup returns CDR1 SGHAT and CDR2 FQNNGV. The length of the CDR3 is 15 residues.

This clone was detected once. V and J are TRBV2 and TRBJ2-3; D unclear. Germline lookup yields CDR1 SNHLY and CDR2 FYNNEI. This CDR3 is built from 12 residues. CDR3 residues: CAYLSSTDTQYF. CDR3 DNA sequence: TGTGCTTACTTATCTAGCACAGATACGCAGTATTTT.

The gene calls are TRBV29-1 and TRBJ2-7, with TRBD2 matching over 10 bases. Per the germline V gene, CDR1 is SQVTM and CDR2 is ANQGSEA. V lost 2 bases to trimming and J lost 3 bases; unmatched junction nucleotides: 4. The CDR3 runs 14 residues. CDR3 nucleotide sequence: TGCAGCGTTGAATTTTCTAGCGGGAGCTACGAGCAGTACTTC. Its protein product is CSVEFSSGSYEQYF.

The CDR3 nucleotides are TGTGCCAGCAGCAAGGCAGGGGACGAGCAGTACTTC. This encodes CASSKAGDEQYF. The chain joins TRBV16 to TRBJ2-7, with a tentative D call TRBD1 (6 bases). The CDR3 spans 12 residues. Germline values: CDR1 KGHSY, CDR2 FQNENV. Trimming took off 5 bases at V and 5 bases at J, with 10 bases between the two ends.

The rearrangement links TRBV11-1 to TRBJ1-2; 9 bases fit TRBD1. With V trimmed by 6 bases and J by 7 bases, 9 bases remained unmatched. The CDR3 has 14 residues. CDR1 is SGHAT and CDR2 is FQDESV in the germline V gene (reference sequence). The CDR3 DNA reads TGTGCCAGCAGGGGACAGGGACTTTTAGGTGGCTACACCTTC. Protein sequence: CASRGQGLLGGYTF.

This clone showed up just once. The chain uses TRBV11-3 and TRBJ2-6; 7 positions match TRBD1. Germline V gene data show CDR1 as SGHNT and CDR2 as YENEEA. After removal of 4 bases from V and 4 bases from J, the junction contained 7 bases not matched to a gene. There are 16 residues in the CDR3. The CDR3 loop reads CASSSRQGGGANVLTF. CDR3 DNA sequence: TGTGCCAGCAGCTCTAGACAGGGCGGCGGGGCCAACGTCCTGACTTTC.

The chain recombines TRBV6-5 with TRBJ2-3; 9 bases align to TRBD1. From germline, CDR1 is MNHEY and CDR2 SVGAGI. The V segment lost 0 bases and the J segment 3 bases; nucleotides outside the gene matches: 4. This CDR3 region has 16 residues. For the CDR3, the DNA is TGTGCCAGCAGTTACTCGGAGGGGACAGGGACAGATACGCAGTATTTT. It specifies CASSYSEGTGTDTQYF.

The CDR3 loop is CASSLYWADRGTEKLFF. The CDR3 nucleotides are TGTGCCAGCAGTTTATATTGGGCTGACAGGGGGACCGAAAAACTGTTTTTT. The V and J genes are TRBV28 and TRBJ1-4, with 9 bases that match TRBD1. The junction had 11 bases not matched to a gene; V was cut back by 1 base and J by 8 bases. Germline V gives CDR1 MDHEN, CDR2 SYDVKM. CDR3 length: 17 amino acids.

V usage is TRBV18 and J usage is TRBJ1-5; TRBD1 matches 8 bases. The CDR3 covers 16 residues. Per the germline V gene, CDR1 is KGHSH and CDR2 is LQKENI. The V gene end was trimmed by 5 bases and the J gene end by 4 bases; junction bases not matched to a gene: 10. CDR3 in DNA: TGTGCCAGCTCAGATAGTCCGGGACAGGCTAATCAGCCCCAGCATTTT. It codes for CASSDSPGQANQPQHF.

The chain couples TRBV6-5 to TRBJ2-5; D gene ambiguous. The CDR3 runs 11 residues. The V and J ends lost 10 bases and 5 bases respectively, with 11 bases between them. Germline V gives CDR1 MNHEY, CDR2 SVGAGI. CDR3 DNA: TGTGCCACCCAACACGGGGAGACCCAGTACTTC. It codes for CATQHGETQYF.

This chain connects TRBV7-9 to TRBJ2-1; 8 bases are shared with TRBD1. This CDR3 has 13 amino acids. Germline assignment: CDR1 SEHNR and CDR2 FQNEAQ (reference sequence). V lost 4 bases to trimming and J lost 8 bases; unmatched junction nucleotides: 4. The CDR3 nucleotides read TGTGCCAGCAGCTCAGGACAGGGCCATGAGCAGTTCTTC. Protein: CASSSGQGHEQFF.